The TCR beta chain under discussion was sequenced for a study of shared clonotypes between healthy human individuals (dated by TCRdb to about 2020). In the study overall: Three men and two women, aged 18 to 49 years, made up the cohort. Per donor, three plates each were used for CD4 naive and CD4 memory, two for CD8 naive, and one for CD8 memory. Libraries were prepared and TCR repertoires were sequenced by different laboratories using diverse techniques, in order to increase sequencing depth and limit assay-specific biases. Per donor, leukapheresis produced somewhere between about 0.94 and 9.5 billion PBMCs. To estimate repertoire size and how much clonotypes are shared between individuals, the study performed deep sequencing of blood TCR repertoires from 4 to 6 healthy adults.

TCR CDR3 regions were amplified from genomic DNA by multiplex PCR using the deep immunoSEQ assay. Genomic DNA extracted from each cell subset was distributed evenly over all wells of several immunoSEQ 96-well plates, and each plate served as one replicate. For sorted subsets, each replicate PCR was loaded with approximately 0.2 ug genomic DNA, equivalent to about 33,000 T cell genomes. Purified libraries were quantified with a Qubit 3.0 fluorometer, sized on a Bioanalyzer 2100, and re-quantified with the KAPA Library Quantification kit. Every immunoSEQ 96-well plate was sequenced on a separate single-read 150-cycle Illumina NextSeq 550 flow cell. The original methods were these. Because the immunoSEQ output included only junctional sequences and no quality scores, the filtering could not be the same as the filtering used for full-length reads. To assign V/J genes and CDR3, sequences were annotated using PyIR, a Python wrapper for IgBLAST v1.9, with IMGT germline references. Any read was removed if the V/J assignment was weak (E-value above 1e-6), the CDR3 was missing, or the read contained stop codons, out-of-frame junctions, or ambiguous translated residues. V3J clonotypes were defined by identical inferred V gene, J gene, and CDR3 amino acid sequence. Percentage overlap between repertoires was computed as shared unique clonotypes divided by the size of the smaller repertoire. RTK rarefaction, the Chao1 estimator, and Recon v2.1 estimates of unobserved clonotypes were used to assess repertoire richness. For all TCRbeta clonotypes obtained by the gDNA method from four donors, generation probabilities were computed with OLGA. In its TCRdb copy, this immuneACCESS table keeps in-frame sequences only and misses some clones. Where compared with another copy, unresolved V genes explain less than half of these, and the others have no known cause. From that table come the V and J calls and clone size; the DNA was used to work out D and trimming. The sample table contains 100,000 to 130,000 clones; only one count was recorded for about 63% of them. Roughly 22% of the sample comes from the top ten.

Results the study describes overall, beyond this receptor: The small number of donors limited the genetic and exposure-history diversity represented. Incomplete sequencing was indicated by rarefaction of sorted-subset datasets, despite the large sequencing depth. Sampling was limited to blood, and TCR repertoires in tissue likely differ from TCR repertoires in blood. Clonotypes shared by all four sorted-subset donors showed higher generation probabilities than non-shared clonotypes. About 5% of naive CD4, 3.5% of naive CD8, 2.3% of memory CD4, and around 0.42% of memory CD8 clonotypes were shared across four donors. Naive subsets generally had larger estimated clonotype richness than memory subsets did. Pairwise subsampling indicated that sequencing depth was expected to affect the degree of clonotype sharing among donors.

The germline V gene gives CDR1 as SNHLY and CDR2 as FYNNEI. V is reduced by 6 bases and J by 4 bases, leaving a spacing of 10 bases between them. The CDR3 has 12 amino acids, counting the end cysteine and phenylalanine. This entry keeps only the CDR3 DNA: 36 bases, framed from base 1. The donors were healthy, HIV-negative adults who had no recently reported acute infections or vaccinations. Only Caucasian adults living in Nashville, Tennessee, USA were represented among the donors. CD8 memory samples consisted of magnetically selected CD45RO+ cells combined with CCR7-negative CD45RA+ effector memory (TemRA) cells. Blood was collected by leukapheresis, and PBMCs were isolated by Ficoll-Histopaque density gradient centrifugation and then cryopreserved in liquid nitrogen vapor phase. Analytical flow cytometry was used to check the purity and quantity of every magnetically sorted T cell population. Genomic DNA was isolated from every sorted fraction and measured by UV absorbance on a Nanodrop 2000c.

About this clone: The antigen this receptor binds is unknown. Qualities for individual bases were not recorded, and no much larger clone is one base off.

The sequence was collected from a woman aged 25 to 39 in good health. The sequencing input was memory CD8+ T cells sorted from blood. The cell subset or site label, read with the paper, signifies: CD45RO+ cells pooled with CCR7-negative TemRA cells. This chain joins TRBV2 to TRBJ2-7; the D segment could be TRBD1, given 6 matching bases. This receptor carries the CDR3 CASRAGTYEQYF. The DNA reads TGTGCCAGCAGGGCAGGGACATACGAGCAGTACTTC.